This section outlines one T cell receptor beta chain sequence together with its context. CDR1 and CDR2 (germline): MGHDK, SYGVNS. V was clipped by 6 bases and J by 10 bases, with 13 bases between them. The CDR3 covers 12 residues. This sample is drawn from a study of sequential checkpoint blockade in melanoma. Study-level background: After nivolumab or ipilimumab alone, roughly 20 patients had week-13 rebiopsies.

Only in-frame clones appear in the TCRdb table, and some are missing; sequencing was by immunoSEQ multiplex PCR. The table lists around 5,000 clones, 20% to 30% of them singletons. The treatment is: randomized to nivolumab then ipilimumab (arm A) or the reverse (arm B). V gene TRBV25-1 combines with J gene TRBJ1-3; D not certain. The sequence was collected from a human donor with melanoma. This specimen was tumor tissue (inferred from file names), taken from a patient given nivolumab and ipilimumab in sequence. The CDR3 loop reads CASRTTEGTIYF. Written as DNA, the CDR3 is TGTGCCAGCAGGACGACGGAAGGGACCATATATTTT. The entire variable domain, with the rest obtained from reference TRBV25-1 and TRBJ1-3, is as follows: EADIYQTPRYLVIGTGKKITLECSQTMGHDKMYWYQQDPGMELHLIHYSYGVNSTEKGDLSSESTVSRIRTEHFPLTLESARPSHTSQYLCASRTTEGTIYFGEGSWLTVV.